This T cell receptor beta chain was found in a study of blood T cells in healthy people across ages. For the second PCR, which ran for about 6 to 11 cycles, a sample-barcoded 5' primer and a J-beta primer mix were used. TCRdb re-called the 5' RACE reads with MiXCR, one entry per CDR3 protein. The sample shows 750,000 to 850,000 distinct CDR3 sequences, more than 20% of them seen only once. This clonotype was seen a handful of times. This CDR3 spans 13 amino acids. Trimming took 4 bases from V and 7 from J, leaving 15 bases between them. Germline values: CDR1 SGHDT, CDR2 YYEEEE. These records were also assigned to another study, of T cells of mothers and their children. According to that study: The study obtained over 9.5 million TCR beta CDR3 reads per mother and around 3 million per child. T cell clones that were persistent and microchimeric went undetected.

This rearrangement joins TRBV5-6 to TRBJ2-7; perhaps D is TRBD1 or TRBD2 (5 bases each). Sequencing input: blood. This receptor was obtained from a boy aged 5-17 years in good health. The CDR3 protein is CASSDGTVREQYF. The CDR3 nucleotides are TGTGCCAGCAGCGACGGGACGGTCCGGGAGCAGTACTTC.